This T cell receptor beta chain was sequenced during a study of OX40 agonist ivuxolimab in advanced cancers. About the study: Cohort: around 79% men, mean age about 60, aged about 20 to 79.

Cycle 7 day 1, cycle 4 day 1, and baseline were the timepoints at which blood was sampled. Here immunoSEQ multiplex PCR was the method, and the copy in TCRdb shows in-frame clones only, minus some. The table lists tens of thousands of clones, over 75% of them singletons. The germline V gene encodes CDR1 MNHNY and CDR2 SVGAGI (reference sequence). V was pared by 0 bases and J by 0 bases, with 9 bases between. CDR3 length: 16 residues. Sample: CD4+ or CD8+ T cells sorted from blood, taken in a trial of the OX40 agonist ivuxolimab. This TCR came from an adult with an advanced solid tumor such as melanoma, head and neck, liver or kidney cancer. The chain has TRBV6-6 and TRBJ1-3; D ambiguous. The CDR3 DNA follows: TGTGCCAGCAGTTACTCGACACAGCCCTCTGGAAACACCATATATTTT. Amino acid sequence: CASSYSTQPSGNTIYF.